A single sample gave rise to the 27 T cell receptor beta chains below, sequenced in a study of graft-versus-host responses after intestinal transplantation. Using immunoSEQ multiplex PCR, the repertoire was profiled, and TCRdb retains in-frame clones only, with some absent. The sample has approximately 60,000 clones, more than 90% seen once. No cognate antigen is known for these TCRs. The sample was unstimulated CD8+ T cells sorted from spleen or lymph node cells, taken before transplant. These receptors all come from a human donor who was the organ donor for an intestinal transplant.

The genes are TRBV7-2 and TRBJ2-3, with a tentative D call TRBD1 (6 bases). V lost 5 bases and J 1 base, leaving 19 bases between the germline ends. Germline lookup yields CDR1 SGHTA and CDR2 FQGNSA. This CDR3 region has 17 residues. The CDR3 DNA reads as TGTGCCAGCAGCCCAGACCGGACAGTCAGAGGCACAGATACGCAGTATTTT. Protein product: CASSPDRTVRGTDTQYF.

The V and J genes are TRBV7-9 and TRBJ2-7; a possible D gene is TRBD1 (6 bases). Germline-derived CDR1 and CDR2 are SEHNR and FQNEAQ (reference sequence). This CDR3 spans 14 amino acids. Deletions cut 8 bases from V and 3 bases from J, with 17 bases between. CDR3 nucleotide sequence: TGTGCCAGCGACAAGACAGAGGGACACTACGAGCAGTACTTC. Protein sequence: CASDKTEGHYEQYF.

The chain has TRBV9 and TRBJ2-7; 7 bases map to TRBD2. Trimming at V came to 3 bases and at J to 4 bases, leaving 7 bases not matched to a gene. This CDR3 comprises 14 residues. Germline lookup yields CDR1 SGDLS and CDR2 YYNGEE. The CDR3 bases are TGTGCCAGCAGCGCAGGACTAGTCTCTTACGAGCAGTACTTC. Amino acids: CASSAGLVSYEQYF.

The CDR3 nucleotides are TGTGCCAGCAGTTTCCCCAGTACCTCACCGGGCCAAGAGACCCAGTACTTC. Its translation is CASSFPSTSPGQETQYF. The chain links TRBV28 to TRBJ2-5, with D uncertain. Germline V gene data show CDR1 as MDHEN and CDR2 as SYDVKM. The CDR3 length is 17 residues. V was pared by 3 bases and J by 1 base, with 18 bases between.

The rearrangement links TRBV5-1 to TRBJ2-2; weak D call: TRBD2 (6 bases). The germline CDR1 and CDR2 sequences are SGHRS and YFSETQ. The CDR3 length is 13 residues. Trimming shortened V by 1 base and J by 6 bases, and 7 bases separated the two germline ends. Here the CDR3 DNA reads TGCGCCAGCAGCTTGCCGGGAGCCGGGGAGCTGTTTTTT. Its protein is CASSLPGAGELFF.

The rearrangement uses TRBV28 and TRBJ2-7, with D maybe TRBD1 (6 bases). CDR1 is MDHEN, CDR2 SYDVKM, per germline. V was cut by 3 bases and J by 6 bases, with 9 bases left in between. This CDR3 region has 12 residues. The CDR3 coding sequence is TGTGCCAGCAGTTTCAGGGGACGCGAGCAGTACTTC. Its protein is CASSFRGREQYF.

This rearrangement joins TRBV19 to TRBJ1-5; D may be TRBD1 (6 bases). The V gene's germline CDR1 is LNHDA and CDR2 SQIVND (reference sequence). The V end lost 7 bases, the J end lost 3 bases, and 19 bases lay between the germline ends. There are 16 residues in the CDR3. The CDR3 sequence is CASNELSDSPNQPQHF. CDR3 nucleotides: TGTGCCAGTAACGAACTCTCGGACAGCCCCAATCAGCCCCAGCATTTT.

The rearrangement joins TRBV7-6 to TRBJ2-7, with 9 bases lining up with TRBD1. Looked up from germline, CDR1 is SGHVS and CDR2 is FNYEAQ. CDR3 length: 15 residues. Trimming removed 5 bases from V and 2 bases from J; junction bases left unmatched: 7. The DNA for the CDR3 is TGTGCCAGCAGCGCCGGGACAGGGTCTACCTACGAGCAGTACTTC. It is translated as CASSAGTGSTYEQYF.

A word on this clone: The same CDR3 can be traced to other DNA sequences in this sample. The chain has TRBV5-6 and TRBJ2-7; 12 positions match TRBD2. This CDR3 is 16 amino acids long. Germline V lookup: CDR1 SGHDT, CDR2 YYEEEE. The J segment lost 1 base and the V segment lost 0 bases, leaving 2 bases of the junction unmatched. CDR3 bases: TGTGCCAGCAGCTTGGGGACTAGCGGGACTTCCTACGAGCAGTACTTC. Encoded protein: CASSLGTSGTSYEQYF.

The rearrangement links TRBV10-3 to TRBJ2-7; 7 bases line up with TRBD1. The CDR3 is 13 amino acids. Germline CDR1 ENHRY, CDR2 SYGVKD. The trim removed 7 bases at V and 2 bases at J, leaving 5 bases unmatched. CDR3 nucleotides: TGTGCCATCAAAACAGGGGATGCCTACGAGCAGTACTTC. It translates to CAIKTGDAYEQYF.

The rearrangement joins TRBV14 to TRBJ1-1, with TRBD1 as a possible D gene (5 bases). The CDR3 spans 17 residues. Germline-derived CDR1 and CDR2 are SGHDN and FVKESK. V was shortened by 4 bases and J by 0 bases, with 18 bases between the two germline ends. CDR3 DNA sequence: TGTGCCAGCAGCCGAGGGGAGGGACTAGGGATGAACACTGAAGCTTTCTTT. The encoded protein is CASSRGEGLGMNTEAFF.

The V call is TRBV5-1, the J call TRBJ2-1, with 13 positions matching TRBD2. Germline V gives CDR1 SGHRS, CDR2 YFSETQ. With V trimmed by 4 bases and J by 5 bases, 15 bases remained unmatched. CDR3 length: 19 residues. CDR3 loop: CASSPWPRTSGGVNNEQFF. The CDR3 DNA follows: TGCGCCAGCAGCCCCTGGCCAAGGACTAGCGGGGGAGTTAACAATGAGCAGTTCTTC.

The chain has TRBV27 and TRBJ2-4, with D possibly TRBD2 on 5 matching bases. Germline CDR1 MNHEY, CDR2 SMNVEV (reference sequence). Trimming left V 0 bases short and J 1 base short, with 13 bases between. CDR3 size: 17 residues. The CDR3 reads CASSLSRVTGAKNIQYF. The DNA of the CDR3 is TGTGCCAGCAGTTTATCGAGGGTTACGGGGGCCAAAAACATTCAGTACTTC.

The V call is TRBV10-3, the J call TRBJ1-1; tentatively, D is TRBD1 (6 bases). V gave up 0 bases and J gave up 10 bases, with 12 bases separating them. Germline lookup yields CDR1 ENHRY and CDR2 SYGVKD. This CDR3 spans 13 amino acids. This chain's CDR3 is CAISESRRGTAFF. The CDR3 DNA follows: TGTGCCATCAGTGAGTCGCGCAGGGGAACAGCTTTCTTT.

This clone was seen more than once but under ten times. This chain's CDR3 is CAWSPEVATNEQFF. In DNA form, the CDR3 reads TGTGCCTGGAGTCCAGAGGTAGCTACCAATGAGCAGTTCTTC. This chain joins TRBV30 and TRBJ2-1, with no clear D. V dropped 2 bases and J dropped 6 bases, with 14 bases sitting between them. The CDR3 is 14 amino acids. CDR1 GTSNPN and CDR2 SVGIG come from the germline V gene (reference sequence).

The V call is TRBV7-2, the J call TRBJ1-2; TRBD1 agrees at 9 bases. Trimming at V came to 1 base and at J to 6 bases, leaving 18 bases not matched to a gene. CDR3 length equals 19 residues. Germline values: CDR1 SGHTA, CDR2 FQGNSA. CDR3 coding DNA: TGTGCCAGCAGCTTAGTCATAGTGACAGGGGGGAAAGGGTCCCATGGCTACACCTTC. Its protein product is CASSLVIVTGGKGSHGYTF.

The gene calls are TRBV28 and TRBJ2-1; D is unclear. This CDR3 region has 14 residues. In germline, CDR1 is MDHEN, CDR2 SYDVKM. Trimming removed 3 bases from V and 8 bases from J, with 14 bases in between. CDR3 sequence (DNA): TGTGCCAGCAGTTTTTTGGCCGCAGGCGATGAGCAGTTCTTC. Translation gives CASSFLAAGDEQFF.

In this sample, this clone turned up once. The rearrangement uses TRBV6-5 and TRBJ2-5; no clear D gene. The CDR3 totals 14 residues. CDR1 is MNHEY, CDR2 SVGAGI, per germline. V lost 6 bases and J 5 bases, leaving 16 bases between the germline ends. CDR3 coding DNA: TGTGCCAGCAGCCCCCTTGAGTACCTGGAGACCCAGTACTTC. Protein product: CASSPLEYLETQYF.

The J gene is TRBJ2-1, the V gene TRBV28; 7 bases align to TRBD2. V was pared by 8 bases and J by 7 bases, with 8 bases of the junction left unmatched. Germline V gene data show CDR1 as MDHEN and CDR2 as SYDVKM. The CDR3 contains 13 residues. The CDR3 nucleotides are TGTGCCAGCGCGGGAGCGACTGGGAATGAGCAGTTCTTC. It specifies CASAGATGNEQFF.

The chain combines TRBV7-2 with TRBJ1-1; D call uncertain. CDR1 is SGHTA, CDR2 FQGNSA, per germline. The CDR3 totals 15 residues. V was clipped by 10 bases and J by 4 bases, with 22 bases between them. The CDR3 reads CATPRGLAYGTEAFF. The CDR3 bases are TGTGCCACTCCCCGAGGGTTAGCCTATGGCACTGAAGCTTTCTTT.

This clone was counted only a few times. The rearrangement links TRBV5-6 to TRBJ1-3; 7 bases map to TRBD1. The CDR3 extends over 14 amino acids. After removal of 4 bases from V and 7 bases from J, the junction contained 8 bases not matched to a gene. Germline lookup yields CDR1 SGHDT and CDR2 YYEEEE. As DNA, the CDR3 is TGTGCCAGCAGCCCCGGGACAGCTTTGAACACCATATATTTT. This encodes CASSPGTALNTIYF.

The chain joins TRBV2 to TRBJ2-7, with a weak D call TRBD1 (6 bases). The germline V gene has CDR1 SNHLY and CDR2 FYNNEI. This CDR3 spans 13 amino acids. The V and J ends lost 6 bases and 3 bases respectively, with 12 bases between them. As DNA, the CDR3 is TGTGCCAGCAGGGGGGACACGATCTACGAGCAGTACTTC. Amino acid sequence: CASRGDTIYEQYF.

The CDR3 protein is CASSPTGTGYEQYF. The CDR3 DNA reads as TGTGCCAGCAGCCCCACCGGGACAGGGTACGAGCAGTACTTC. This rearrangement joins TRBV6-5 to TRBJ2-7, with 9 nucleotides matching TRBD1. This CDR3 contains 14 residues. Germline lookup yields CDR1 MNHEY and CDR2 SVGAGI. V shed 6 bases and J 4 bases; nucleotides not matched to a gene: 7.

The chain joins TRBV5-1 to TRBJ1-2, with D unresolved. This CDR3 is 12 amino acids long. With 4 bases removed from V and 7 bases from J, the gap between germline ends came to 11 bases. Per germline, CDR1 SGHRS and CDR2 YFSETQ. CDR3 sequence (DNA): TGCGCCAGCAGCGGATCCGGCGGTGGCTACACCTTC. Protein product: CASSGSGGGYTF.

This rearrangement joins TRBV4-2 to TRBJ2-7, with TRBD2 matching 10 bases. The CDR3 is made up of 18 amino acids. J gave up 7 bases and V 1 base, and 16 bases lay outside the gene matches. Germline V CDR1 and CDR2: LGHNA, YNFKEQ. The CDR3 sequence is CASSQAASSAGGPSEQYF. The CDR3, as DNA: TGTGCCAGCAGCCAAGCCGCATCCTCAGCGGGAGGGCCTTCAGAGCAGTACTTC.

J is TRBJ1-2 and V is TRBV6-1; the D gene is possibly TRBD1 (5 bases). Trimming removed 5 bases from V and 8 bases from J, with 18 bases in between. The CDR3 has 14 residues. Germline loops: CDR1 MNHNS, CDR2 SASEGT. The CDR3 nucleotides are TGTGCCAGCAGTTCCGGGACTGTCGGACCCGGCTACACCTTC. Translation gives CASSSGTVGPGYTF.

The J gene is TRBJ1-5, the V gene TRBV6-4; 7 positions agree with TRBD1. The CDR3 is 14 residues long. Germline V gives CDR1 MRHNA, CDR2 SNTAGT. V shed 6 bases and J 4 bases; nucleotides not matched to a gene: 6. The CDR3 sequence: CASSLQGLNQPQHF. The DNA for the CDR3 is TGTGCCAGCAGCTTACAGGGGTTGAATCAGCCCCAGCATTTT.